The clone carrying this TCR beta chain has more than one count but fewer than ten. The CDR3 spans 17 residues. V trimming: 0 bases; J trimming: 4 bases; junction bases outside the gene matches: 8. Germline CDR1 is KGHSH and CDR2 is LQKENI. This record comes from a study of T cells in Graves' hyperthyroidism and ophthalmopathy. Using RNA transcripts as the source, TCR beta CDR3 regions were amplified. RT-PCR in the first round (using the HTBI primer set) targeted the TCR CDR3. From the multiplex PCR reads, TCRdb called clonotypes with MiXCR, one entry per CDR3 protein. The sample includes about 600,000 distinct CDR3 sequences, 13% to 15% of them seen just once.

The chain links TRBV18 to TRBJ2-1, with TRBD2 identical over 8 bases. This receptor was taken from a woman younger than 35 with Graves' ophthalmopathy. The specimen was blood. In nucleotides, the CDR3 is TGTGCCAGCTCACCACCGGGACTAGGAATCCGATACAATGAGCAGTTCTTC. It specifies CASSPPGLGIRYNEQFF.